The T cell receptor beta chain under discussion was sequenced for a study of blood T cell repertoires in COVID-19. About the study: Acute and convalescent COVID-19 samples came from the United States, Italy and Spain.

The length of the CDR3 is 15 residues. Trimming cost V 3 bases and J 2 bases, with 14 bases left between them. Germline V lookup: CDR1 MDHEN, CDR2 SYDVKM. While infection was still active, Seattle patients were enrolled and then followed longitudinally. The assay was immunoSEQ multiplex PCR, and TCRdb's table has in-frame clones only and misses some. The data contain roughly 410,000 clones, around nine tenths of them seen just once; the ten biggest clones take up about 1.4%. The count of this clone is one. This TCR was recovered from a woman in her thirties or forties with COVID-19, enrolled during active disease. This chain joins TRBV28 and TRBJ2-7; TRBD1 might be the D (7 bases). The sample was peripheral blood. CDR3 nucleotide sequence: TGTGCCAGCAGTTTTCCAGGGGGGAAGCCCTACGAGCAGTACTTC. Translated: CASSFPGGKPYEQYF.